This TCR beta chain was recovered during a study of blood T cells in healthy people across ages. General study points: Because donor CMV status was unknown, expanded clonotype changes were possibly confounded.

Combining a sample-barcoded 5' primer with a J-beta primer mix, a second PCR ran for roughly 7 to 12 cycles. TCRdb re-derived calls from the 5' RACE reads in MiXCR, one entry per CDR3 protein. The sample has hundreds of thousands of distinct CDR3 sequences; about 20% are singletons. Roughly 9 milliliters of peripheral blood were drawn from each donor. In its sample, this clonotype was seen a few times. Antigen unknown. The V and J ends lost 2 bases and 8 bases, in that order; junction bases with no gene match: 8. Germline-derived CDR1 and CDR2 are MNHEY and SMNVEV (reference sequence). This CDR3 has 14 amino acids.

This sequence originates from a man aged 65 to 85 in good health. This chain links TRBV27 with TRBJ1-2, with 7 positions matching TRBD1. Sequencing was done on a sample of blood. CDR3 sequence (DNA): TGTGCCAGCAGTTTAACCGGCAGAGGGGGCGGCTACACCTTC. Protein: CASSLTGRGGGYTF.